A single sample is the source of the 20 T cell receptor beta chains below, sequenced in a study of T-cell memory formation after mild COVID-19. TCRdb itself ran the 5' RACE reads through MiXCR, one entry per CDR3 protein. Here the sample spans under 150,000 distinct CDR3 sequences, 22% being singletons. Sequences were obtained from PBMCs or a T cell subset sorted from them (not recorded which). The receptors originated from a man in his late teens or twenties who had mild COVID-19 (a few samples of this study predate the infection). Cell type and time point are not known.

This clonotype turned up a few times. The CDR3, as DNA: TGCAGCGTTGAAGGCGGGGGGCCAACAGATACGCAGTATTTT. Amino acid sequence: CSVEGGGPTDTQYF. V and J are TRBV29-1 and TRBJ2-3; 8 bases line up with TRBD2. The V gene's germline CDR1 is SQVTM and CDR2 ANQGSEA. The CDR3 is made up of 14 amino acids. With V trimmed by 1 base and J by 3 bases, 3 bases remained unmatched.

This chain links TRBV2 with TRBJ2-3; D is ambiguous. CDR1 is SNHLY and CDR2 is FYNNEI in the germline V gene. V was clipped by 0 bases and J by 0 bases, with 13 bases between them. This CDR3 has 17 residues. The DNA for the CDR3 is TGTGCCAGCAGTGAAGCGCAGGACGGTCCTAGCACAGATACGCAGTATTTT. Encoded protein: CASSEAQDGPSTDTQYF.

This clonotype occurred a few times. V gene TRBV24-1 combines with J gene TRBJ2-1, with D tentatively TRBD1 (6 bases). V was shortened by 2 bases and J by 8 bases, with 15 bases between the two germline ends. This CDR3 contains 15 residues. CDR1 KGHDR and CDR2 SFDVKD come from the germline V gene. Here the CDR3 reads CATSDYPGGRDEQFF. The CDR3, as DNA: TGTGCCACCAGTGATTACCCTGGGGGCCGCGATGAGCAGTTCTTC.

This clonotype has a handful of counts. Its ends do not fully match the called genes, so a read error is possible. The chain links TRBV10-3 to TRBJ2-3; D is possibly TRBD2 (5 bases). The germline CDR1 and CDR2 sequences are ENHRY and SYGVKD. The CDR3 covers 17 residues. The CDR3 sequence is CAISESSSGLSTDTQYF. The CDR3 DNA follows: TGTGCCATCAGCGAGTCCTCGAGCGGCCTTAGCACAGATACGCAGTATTTT.

The chain links TRBV9 to TRBJ2-1, with 8 bases aligning to TRBD1. CDR1 is SGDLS, CDR2 YYNGEE, per germline. Trimming took 0 bases from V and 8 from J; bases not matched to a gene: 4. The CDR3 has 14 amino acids. CDR3: CASSVGQGFDEQFF. The CDR3 nucleotides read TGTGCCAGCAGCGTAGGACAGGGGTTCGATGAGCAGTTCTTC.

The chain carries TRBV7-2 and TRBJ1-2; D remains ambiguous. The CDR3 runs to 15 residues. Germline CDR1 reads SGHTA; CDR2 reads FQGNSA. Trimming took 5 bases from V and 6 from J, leaving 19 bases between them. The CDR3 here is CASSDRRGLPNGYTF. For the CDR3, the DNA is TGTGCCAGCAGCGATCGTCGGGGTCTTCCGAATGGCTACACCTTC.

This clonotype came up a few times. This chain uses TRBV12-3 or TRBV12-4 with TRBJ2-1; possibly TRBD2 for D (6 bases). The length of the CDR3 is 16 residues. Trimming cost V 3 bases and J 6 bases, with 18 bases left between them. The CDR3 spells CASSLGLGTYVNEQFF. The CDR3 nucleotides read TGTGCCAGCAGTTTGGGGCTCGGGACTTACGTCAATGAGCAGTTCTTC.

This rearrangement joins TRBV4-1 to TRBJ2-1; D ambiguous. Trimming took off 1 base at V and 6 bases at J, with 10 bases between the two ends. This CDR3 has 14 amino acids. Germline assignment: CDR1 MGHRA and CDR2 YSYEKL. The CDR3 region is CASSQVSVTNEQFF. The CDR3 nucleotides read TGCGCCAGCAGCCAAGTGTCGGTTACCAATGAGCAGTTCTTC.

Only a few counts were recorded for this clonotype. The CDR3 region has the DNA TGTGCCAGCAGTCCCGCCGGGGCCCAAGAGACCCAGTACTTC. Translated: CASSPAGAQETQYF. This sequence joins TRBV7-9 and TRBJ2-5; possibly TRBD1 or TRBD2 for D (5 bases each). The CDR3 loop spans 14 amino acids. Germline V gene lookup returns CDR1 SEHNR and CDR2 FQNEAQ (reference sequence). Trimming shortened V by 6 bases and J by 1 base, and 12 bases separated the two germline ends. Full variable domain (remainder filled in from reference TRBV7-9 and TRBJ2-5): DTGVSQNPRHKITKRGQNVTFRCDPISEHNRLYWYRQTLGQGPEFLTYFQNEAQLEKSRLLSDRFSAERPKGSFSTLEIQRTEQGDSAMYLCASSPAGAQETQYFGPGTRLLVL.

The V call is TRBV12-5, the J call TRBJ2-5; tentative D call: TRBD1 (5 bases). CDR3 size: 11 residues. V was pared by 10 bases and J by 2 bases, with 8 bases between. Per germline, CDR1 LGHNT and CDR2 FRNRAP. The CDR3 protein is CATRQQETQYF. CDR3 DNA: TGTGCTACTAGACAGCAAGAGACCCAGTACTTC.

A note on this clonotype: A read error may account for a junction end that differs from germline. This sequence joins TRBV11-2 and TRBJ2-5, with a tentative D call TRBD1 (5 bases). The germline CDR1 and CDR2 sequences are SGHAT and FQNNGV. The CDR3 extends over 12 amino acids. For the CDR3, the DNA is TGTGCCAGCAGCTTAACCCTCGCAGGGTTGAGTTTC. This gives the protein CASSLTLAGLSF.

The gene calls are TRBV3-1 and TRBJ1-2; 9 bases match TRBD1. The CDR3 is 15 residues long. CDR1 LGHDT and CDR2 YNNKEL come from the germline V gene (reference sequence). V was pared by 3 bases and J by 6 bases, with 8 bases of the junction left unmatched. CDR3 sequence reads: CASSQNRDRVDGYTF. The CDR3 DNA reads TGTGCCAGCAGCCAGAACCGGGACAGGGTCGATGGCTACACCTTC.

This clonotype turned up a few times. This sequence joins TRBV7-9 and TRBJ2-1; D remains ambiguous. Germline CDR1 SEHNR, CDR2 FQNEAQ (reference sequence). V lost 1 base and J 5 bases, leaving 12 bases between the germline ends. The CDR3 has 15 residues. CDR3 sequence: CASSLDVGHDNEQFF. The CDR3 DNA is TGTGCCAGCAGCTTAGACGTCGGCCACGACAATGAGCAGTTCTTC. The complete variable domain, with remaining parts taken from reference TRBV7-9 and TRBJ2-1, reads DTGVSQNPRHKITKRGQNVTFRCDPISEHNRLYWYRQTLGQGPEFLTYFQNEAQLEKSRLLSDRFSAERPKGSFSTLEIQRTEQGDSAMYLCASSLDVGHDNEQFFGPGTRLTVL.

This clonotype was seen only a few times. CDR3 region: CASSYERGDNQPQHF. As DNA, the CDR3 is TGTGCCAGCAGTTACGAGCGAGGAGACAATCAGCCCCAGCATTTT. This chain connects TRBV6-5 to TRBJ1-5; D is ambiguous. CDR1 is MNHEY, CDR2 SVGAGI, per germline. CDR3 length equals 15 residues. V was clipped by 2 bases and J by 3 bases, with 11 bases between them.

The rearrangement joins TRBV7-9 to TRBJ2-3; D gene uncertain. The CDR3 loop spans 15 amino acids. Germline values: CDR1 SEHNR, CDR2 FQNEAQ (reference sequence). V lost 5 bases, J lost 4 bases, and 16 bases lay in between. CDR3 nucleotides: TGTGCCAGCAGCATCCCCAATGGATTTCCAGATACGCAGTATTTT. It yields the protein CASSIPNGFPDTQYF.

The chain combines TRBV29-1 with TRBJ1-2; D uncertain. The germline V and J ends were trimmed by 3 bases and 4 bases, with 18 bases remaining between them. The CDR3 sequence is 15 residues long. Germline CDR1 and CDR2: SQVTM and ANQGSEA. Written as DNA, the CDR3 is TGCAGCGTTGACGAACCAACCATATTAATCTATGGCTACACCTTC. Translated, it gives CSVDEPTILIYGYTF.

The CDR3 is CASSANLYEQYF. The CDR3, as DNA: TGTGCCAGCTCCGCTAATCTCTACGAGCAGTACTTC. The V and J genes are TRBV2 and TRBJ2-7; D gene unclear. CDR1 and CDR2 from the germline V gene are SNHLY and FYNNEI. This CDR3 is built from 12 residues. Trimming stripped 8 bases from V and 3 bases from J, with 11 bases between. The whole variable domain, filled in from reference TRBV2 and TRBJ2-7, reads EPEVTQTPSHQVTQMGQEVILRCVPISNHLYFYWYRQILGQKVEFLVSFYNNEISEKSEIFDDQFSVERPDGSNFTLKIRSTKLEDSAMYFCASSANLYEQYFGPGTRLTVT.

In this sample, this clonotype turned up a few times. The genes are TRBV9 and TRBJ2-1; weak D call: TRBD2 (5 bases). V dropped 3 bases and J dropped 3 bases, with 7 bases sitting between them. The CDR3 loop spans 13 amino acids. Germline loops: CDR1 SGDLS, CDR2 YYNGEE. DNA of the CDR3: TGTGCCAGCAGCGGGACTGGCTACAATGAGCAGTTCTTC. It yields the protein CASSGTGYNEQFF.

For the CDR3, the DNA is TGTGCCACCAGCCCGGATTGGGATTCACCCCTCCACTTT. Protein: CATSPDWDSPLHF. V usage is TRBV15 and J usage is TRBJ1-6; no definite D call. The CDR3 is 13 amino acids. Germline V gene data show CDR1 as LNHNV and CDR2 as YYDKDF (reference sequence). Trimming shortened V by 5 bases and J by 8 bases, and 10 bases separated the two germline ends.

V usage is TRBV12-3 or TRBV12-4 and J usage is TRBJ2-5; no firm D call. Trimming took 6 bases from V and 5 from J, leaving 13 bases between them. The CDR3 runs to 13 residues. The CDR3 is CASRADPQETQYF. The CDR3 DNA follows: TGTGCCAGCAGGGCGGACCCGCAGGAGACCCAGTACTTC.